One and the same sample provided the 27 T cell receptor beta chains below, sequenced in a study of T cells in Graves' hyperthyroidism and ophthalmopathy. Amplified TCR beta CDR3 regions came from RNA transcripts. The study used the HTBI primer set for a first-round RT-PCR of the TCR CDR3. TCRdb reprocessed the multiplex PCR reads with MiXCR, giving one entry per CDR3 protein. The sample lists roughly 700,000 distinct CDR3 sequences; about 15% were seen once. The sequenced sample consisted of blood. The receptors originated from a woman under 30 with Graves' hyperthyroidism.

Ten or more counts support this clonotype. This rearrangement joins TRBV3-1 to TRBJ2-2; 9 bases fit TRBD2. The CDR3 runs to 16 residues. CDR1 LGHDT and CDR2 YNNKEL come from the germline V gene (reference sequence). V lost 1 base and J lost 6; bases outside the gene matches: 6. In DNA, the CDR3 is TGTGCCAGCAGCCAAGGTTTCGCGGGGGGGGCCGGGGAGCTGTTTTTT. Protein: CASSQGFAGGAGELFF.

This clonotype was observed a handful of times. The V call is TRBV2, the J call TRBJ1-1, with D unclear. Germline CDR1 and CDR2: SNHLY and FYNNEI. The CDR3 extends over 14 amino acids. With 3 bases removed from V and 0 bases from J, the gap between germline ends came to 8 bases. The CDR3 DNA is TGTGCCAGCAGTGAGGTTGCCATGAACACTGAAGCTTTCTTT. Translating it yields CASSEVAMNTEAFF.

This clonotype came up many times. The chain carries TRBV28 and TRBJ1-1, with D hard to call. The V end lost 8 bases, the J end lost 0 bases, and 4 bases lay between the germline ends. The germline gives CDR1 MDHEN, CDR2 SYDVKM. The CDR3 is 11 residues long. As DNA, the CDR3 is TGTGCCAGCCTCATGAACACTGAAGCTTTCTTT. This sequence encodes CASLMNTEAFF.

At least ten counts were recorded for this clonotype. This sequence joins TRBV30 and TRBJ2-1, with D possibly TRBD2 on 5 matching bases. V was shortened by 2 bases and J by 3 bases, with 17 bases between the two germline ends. The germline V gene has CDR1 GTSNPN and CDR2 SVGIG (reference sequence). The CDR3 has 16 residues. CDR3 sequence (DNA): TGTGCCTGGAGTCCAGGACTGGGCCAAAGCTACAATGAGCAGTTCTTC. This codes for CAWSPGLGQSYNEQFF.

This clonotype was observed at least ten times. The chain is built from TRBV24-1 and TRBJ2-1; 9 bases agree with TRBD1. V shed 2 bases, J shed 2 bases, and the junction held 6 bases outside the gene matches. This CDR3 spans 17 amino acids. CDR1 KGHDR and CDR2 SFDVKD come from the germline V gene. CDR3 sequence: CATSDSLGQGTYNEQFF. Here the CDR3 DNA reads TGTGCCACCAGTGATTCCCTCGGACAGGGGACCTACAATGAGCAGTTCTTC.

This clonotype was seen ten or more times. The chain recombines TRBV19 with TRBJ1-1, with 8 bases lining up with TRBD1. The germline V gene has CDR1 LNHDA and CDR2 SQIVND (reference sequence). CDR3 length: 20 amino acids. Germline trimming cut 1 base from V and 6 bases from J; bases unmatched to any gene: 22. CDR3 DNA sequence: TGTGCCAGTAGTATAGGCCAGGGCAGGTGGGGGGCGGACAGGGACGCTGAAGCTTTCTTT. It translates to CASSIGQGRWGADRDAEAFF. The entire variable domain, with the rest obtained from reference TRBV19 and TRBJ1-1, is as follows: DGGITQSPKYLFRKEGQNVTLSCEQNLNHDAMYWYRQDPGQGLRLIYYSQIVNDFQKGDIAEGYSVSREKKESFPLTVTSAQKNPTAFYLCASSIGQGRWGADRDAEAFFGQGTRLTVV.

This chain joins TRBV2 and TRBJ1-1; D gene ambiguous. The V end was cut by 9 bases, the J end by 3 bases, with 20 bases between. The CDR3 contains 15 residues. Germline lookup yields CDR1 SNHLY and CDR2 FYNNEI. CDR3 DNA sequence: TGTGCCAGGGCACCGGGGAGTCAGATATACACTGAAGCTTTCTTT. Translating it yields CARAPGSQIYTEAFF.

This clonotype was seen ten or more times. Here the CDR3 reads CSASGLRADTQYF. CDR3 nucleotide sequence: TGCAGTGCTAGTGGCCTCCGGGCAGATACGCAGTATTTT. The gene calls are TRBV20-1 and TRBJ2-3; D is unresolved. Germline lookup yields CDR1 DFQATT and CDR2 SNEGSKA (reference sequence). V was cut by 3 bases and J by 4 bases, with 11 bases left in between. The CDR3 extends over 13 amino acids.

In this sample, this clonotype turned up a few times. V usage is TRBV20-1 and J usage is TRBJ1-4; 8 bases fit TRBD1. Germline lookup yields CDR1 DFQATT and CDR2 SNEGSKA (reference sequence). The V gene end was trimmed by 5 bases and the J gene end by 10 bases; junction bases not matched to a gene: 15. The CDR3 is made up of 15 amino acids. As DNA, the CDR3 is TGCAGTGCTCCCCTTCCAGGGGGCAGGTCTGGAAAACTGTTTTTT. It is translated as CSAPLPGGRSGKLFF.

This clonotype was seen only a few times. In nucleotides, the CDR3 is TGTGCCAGCAGTGATGGGGGTGCGGGAACGCGAGGAAACACCATATATTTT. Translating it yields CASSDGGAGTRGNTIYF. The chain joins TRBV25-1 to TRBJ1-3; D might be TRBD1 (5 bases). Trimming took 3 bases from V and 4 from J, leaving 19 bases between them. CDR3 length equals 17 residues. Germline CDR1 and CDR2: MGHDK and SYGVNS.

This clonotype was seen at least ten times. The J gene is TRBJ2-3, the V gene TRBV12-3 or TRBV12-4; 11 bases line up with TRBD2. J gave up 0 bases and V 3 bases, and 2 bases lay outside the gene matches. This CDR3 region has 16 residues. The CDR3 region is CASSFGLAGSTDTQYF. CDR3 coding DNA: TGTGCCAGCAGTTTTGGACTAGCGGGTAGCACAGATACGCAGTATTTT.

About this clonotype itself: This sequence may be a read error, since a much larger clone differs from it by one base. The chain combines TRBV5-4 with TRBJ2-3, with TRBD1 as a possible D gene (5 bases). Germline V gives CDR1 SGHNT, CDR2 YYREEE (reference sequence). The V gene lost 4 bases and the J gene lost 2 bases, with 26 bases spanning the gap. CDR3 length: 19 amino acids. The CDR3 region has the DNA TGTGCCAGCAGCCCCTTTGATAGACAGACGCCCACCCCCACAGATACGCAGTATTTT. Translated, it gives CASSPFDRQTPTPTDTQYF.

This clonotype showed up many times. This chain links TRBV6-1 with TRBJ2-7, with TRBD2 identical over 11 bases. Germline lookup yields CDR1 MNHNS and CDR2 SASEGT. This CDR3 spans 15 amino acids. V shed 5 bases and J 3 bases; nucleotides not matched to a gene: 6. CDR3 nucleotide sequence: TGTGCCAGCAGTTGGCCGGGACTAGCGGTCTACGAGCAGTACTTC. Translating it yields CASSWPGLAVYEQYF.

This clonotype was seen at least ten times. The V gene is TRBV27, the J gene TRBJ2-7; the D is unclear. Trimming stripped 3 bases from V and 3 bases from J, with 15 bases between. This CDR3 has 15 residues. Germline V lookup: CDR1 MNHEY, CDR2 SMNVEV (reference sequence). The CDR3 DNA sequence: TGTGCCAGCAGTTTGATGGGCCCGAGCATCTACGAGCAGTACTTC. Amino acid sequence: CASSLMGPSIYEQYF.

This clonotype was seen at least ten times. The chain carries TRBV11-2 and TRBJ2-1, with no clear D. Germline CDR1 reads SGHAT; CDR2 reads FQNNGV. The CDR3 is 15 amino acids. V shed 0 bases and J shed 6 bases, with 12 bases lying between them. CDR3 DNA sequence: TGTGCCAGCAGCTTAGACGGGCTAGTCGGCAATGAGCAGTTCTTC. Its translation: CASSLDGLVGNEQFF.

This chain's CDR3 is CASSPWTGGPNEKLFF. CDR3 nucleotides: TGTGCCAGCAGCCCTTGGACAGGGGGCCCTAATGAAAAACTGTTTTTT. The chain joins TRBV7-9 to TRBJ1-4; 11 bases fit TRBD1. The CDR3 covers 16 residues. Germline CDR1 is SEHNR and CDR2 is FQNEAQ (reference sequence). V dropped 5 bases and J dropped 3; count of bases not matched to a gene: 5.

The rearrangement uses TRBV7-9 and TRBJ2-7; 9 bases line up with TRBD1. J gave up 2 bases and V 2 bases, and 13 bases lay outside the gene matches. Germline CDR1 and CDR2: SEHNR and FQNEAQ (reference sequence). CDR3 length: 18 amino acids. CDR3 sequence (DNA): TGTGCCAGCAGCTTACTGGTCGTGTCGGGACAGGGCACCTACGAGCAGTACTTC. Its translation: CASSLLVVSGQGTYEQYF.

This clonotype was seen many times. The chain carries TRBV11-2 and TRBJ2-7; D is tentatively TRBD1 or TRBD2 (5 bases each). V lost 3 bases and J 7 bases, leaving 22 bases between the germline ends. The CDR3 runs 16 residues. CDR1 and CDR2 from the germline V gene are SGHAT and FQNNGV. The CDR3 protein is CASSFSLPGHAWEQYF. As DNA, the CDR3 is TGTGCCAGCAGCTTTTCCCTACCGGGGCATGCGTGGGAGCAGTACTTC.

The chain uses TRBV25-1 and TRBJ2-5; no clear D. The length of the CDR3 is 16 residues. The V end lost 5 bases, the J end lost 1 base, and 17 bases lay between the germline ends. From germline, CDR1 is MGHDK and CDR2 SYGVNS. The CDR3 sequence: CASSSRYGRTQETQYF. The DNA for the CDR3 is TGTGCCAGCAGTAGTCGGTACGGACGGACCCAAGAGACCCAGTACTTC.

The chain employs TRBV20-1 and TRBJ1-5; the D is unclear. Trimming shortened V by 0 bases and J by 7 bases, and 13 bases separated the two germline ends. Germline CDR1 reads DFQATT; CDR2 reads SNEGSKA (reference sequence). This CDR3 is built from 14 residues. The CDR3 loop reads CSAREGRSRQPQHF. The CDR3 region has the DNA TGCAGTGCTAGAGAGGGAAGGTCCCGACAGCCCCAGCATTTT.

This clonotype came up many times. This chain connects TRBV6-2 or TRBV6-3 to TRBJ1-5; 8 positions match TRBD1. Germline values: CDR1 MNHEY, CDR2 SVGEGT. The length of the CDR3 is 14 residues. V shed 10 bases and J 4 bases; nucleotides not matched to a gene: 9. CDR3 DNA: TGTGCCACCAACGACAGGGGTGGGAATCAGCCCCAGCATTTT. Translated, it gives CATNDRGGNQPQHF.

This clonotype was counted at least ten times. This sequence joins TRBV13 and TRBJ2-1; D perhaps matches TRBD1 (6 bases). Trimming took off 0 bases at V and 9 bases at J, with 24 bases between the two ends. Germline CDR1 is PRHDT and CDR2 is FYEKMQ (reference sequence). The CDR3 extends over 18 amino acids. The CDR3 sequence is CASSLGQAGAILTIEQFF. The CDR3 bases are TGTGCCAGCAGCTTAGGCCAGGCAGGGGCGATCCTTACAATTGAGCAGTTCTTC.

This clonotype has more than one count but fewer than ten. The rearrangement uses TRBV6-2 or TRBV6-3 and TRBJ2-1; weak D call: TRBD2 (5 bases). Germline values: CDR1 MNHEY, CDR2 SVGEGT. Trimming pared 2 bases from V and 6 bases from J, leaving 14 bases between. This CDR3 contains 15 residues. The DNA of the CDR3 is TGTGCCAGCAGTTACCGAGCTGGAGGCGGCAATGAGCAGTTCTTC. This encodes CASSYRAGGGNEQFF.

The genes are TRBV24-1 and TRBJ1-2; no clear D gene. This CDR3 region has 14 residues. Germline CDR1 KGHDR, CDR2 SFDVKD. V gave up 5 bases and J gave up 8 bases, with 17 bases separating them. In nucleotides, the CDR3 is TGTGCCACCAGTGGTACCGACCCGAGGAGAGGCTACACCTTC. It yields the protein CATSGTDPRRGYTF.

This clonotype showed up many times. V and J are TRBV6-2 or TRBV6-3 and TRBJ2-1; 7 positions match TRBD2. V was clipped by 0 bases and J by 5 bases; unmatched bases: 7. Germline CDR1 and CDR2: MNHEY and SVGEGT. The CDR3 extends over 16 amino acids. The chain's CDR3 is CASSYSVLATNNEQFF. In nucleotides, the CDR3 is TGTGCCAGCAGTTACTCGGTACTAGCGACCAACAATGAGCAGTTCTTC.

This chain links TRBV20-1 with TRBJ2-1; TRBD1 agrees at 8 bases. The CDR3 covers 16 residues. Germline V gives CDR1 DFQATT, CDR2 SNEGSKA (reference sequence). V lost 0 bases and J lost 2; bases outside the gene matches: 6. This CDR3 is CSARELAGGAYNEQFF. The CDR3 DNA reads as TGCAGTGCTAGAGAATTGGCAGGGGGCGCCTACAATGAGCAGTTCTTC.

This clonotype appeared many times. The chain links TRBV7-8 to TRBJ2-1, with TRBD2 matching 11 bases. The V and J ends lost 5 bases and 6 bases, in that order; junction bases with no gene match: 3. The CDR3 length is 14 residues. The germline V gene encodes CDR1 SGHVS and CDR2 FQNEAQ. The DNA of the CDR3 is TGTGCCAGCAGCCCTAGCGGGAGGTCCAATGAGCAGTTCTTC. Protein sequence: CASSPSGRSNEQFF.